These T cell receptor beta chains were read from a single sample in a study of patients and donors after allogeneic stem cell transplantation. TCRdb analysed the RT-PCR reads with MiXCR anew, one entry per CDR3 protein. The table includes more than 850,000 distinct CDR3 sequences, around 17% detected once. The material sequenced was blood, either unsorted or a sorted T cell fraction (not recorded which). These receptor sequences come from a human donor who was either an allogeneic HSCT recipient or a stem cell or donor lymphocyte infusion donor (not recorded which). It is not recorded whose cells these are; they may come from a transplant donor. Both conserved end residues are part of each CDR3. D genes are given only for firm matches. Clone size is given for some rows only: seen once, a few or many times, or a class if the clone is expanded.

d_call,v_call,j_call,clone_size,cdr3_nt,cdr3_aa
-,TRBV11-2,TRBJ2-3,few,TGTGCCAGCAGCTTAGCGGCGGGGATTAGCACAGATACGCAGTATTTT,CASSLAAGISTDTQYF
-,TRBV11-2,TRBJ2-4,few,TGTGCCAGCAGCTTAGTGGGCAGGGAAGGAAACATTCAGTACTTC,CASSLVGREGNIQYF
TRBD1,TRBV6-1,TRBJ1-6,few,TGTGCCAGCAGTGAAATAGCGACCAGGGGGAGCTCCTATAATTCACCCCTCCACTTT,CASSEIATRGSSYNSPLHF
-,TRBV28,TRBJ1-1,-,TGTGCCAGCAGTTTCGGTTATGAGAACACTGAAGCTTTCTTT,CASSFGYENTEAFF
-,TRBV6-1,TRBJ1-5,many,TGTGCCAGCAGCGGTGGGAGTAGCAATCAGCCCCAGCATTTT,CASSGGSSNQPQHF
TRBD1,TRBV18,TRBJ2-3,once,TGTGCCAGTTCCATCAACAGGGGGATAACAGATACGCAGTATTTT,CASSINRGITDTQYF
TRBD1,TRBV12-3/TRBV12-4,TRBJ1-3,-,TGTGCCAGCAGAAAAGTACAGGGGCCAAGCTCTGGAAACACCATATATTTT,CASRKVQGPSSGNTIYF
TRBD1,TRBV5-1,TRBJ1-5,-,TGCGCCAGCAGCTTGGTGGGAGGGGGCGGTCAGCCCCAGCATTTT,CASSLVGGGGQPQHF
-,TRBV6-1,TRBJ2-7,few,TGTGCCAGCGGCTCAACAGGGTCATTCTACGAGCAGTACTTC,CASGSTGSFYEQYF
-,TRBV6-1,TRBJ2-5,-,TGTGCCAGCAGTATCAAGGATCGGGAGACCCAGTACTTC,CASSIKDRETQYF
-,TRBV29-1,TRBJ1-2,few,TGCAGCGTTGACGGGGGAAACGAGGGCTACACCTTC,CSVDGGNEGYTF
-,TRBV12-3/TRBV12-4,TRBJ2-3,-,TGTGCCAGCAGTGCCTTGGGGGCGGGCACAGATACGCAGTATTTT,CASSALGAGTDTQYF
-,TRBV7-9,TRBJ2-7,-,TGTGCCAGCAGCTTAGGGAGGGGGCTCCGGGACTCCGAGCAGTACTTC,CASSLGRGLRDSEQYF
-,TRBV6-5,TRBJ2-7,-,TGTGCCAGCAGTTACGATCCAGGGGGGACCTACGAGCAGTACTTC,CASSYDPGGTYEQYF
-,TRBV5-1,TRBJ1-6,few,TGCGCCAGCACCCGGGCCTCGAGGTTAAATTCACCCCTCCACTTT,CASTRASRLNSPLHF
-,TRBV3-1,TRBJ2-1,few,TGTGCCAGCAGCGCGAGGCTGTCCTACAATGAGCAGTTCTTC,CASSARLSYNEQFF
-,TRBV12-3/TRBV12-4,TRBJ2-7,many,TGTGCCAGCAGTTCATTTTCCTACGAGCAGTACTTC,CASSSFSYEQYF
TRBD2,TRBV4-3,TRBJ2-1,-,TGCGCCAGCAGCCAAGGGTCTAGCGGGGGGGCGCTTATCAATGAGCAGTTCTTC,CASSQGSSGGALINEQFF
-,TRBV7-3,TRBJ2-3,-,TGTGCCAGCAGCTCAAAACCTGCCAAGGATACGCAGTATTTT,CASSSKPAKDTQYF
-,TRBV7-2,TRBJ1-2,few,TGTGCCAGCAGCTCCTCCCCCGTGAGTGCCTATGGCTACACCTTC,CASSSSPVSAYGYTF
TRBD2,TRBV20-1,TRBJ2-3,-,TGCAGTGCTAGAGATCGAACTAGCGGGAGAGGGGGTACGCAGTATTTT,CSARDRTSGRGGTQYF
-,TRBV6-2/TRBV6-3,TRBJ2-7,once,TGTGCCAGCAACCGACGGGACTACGAGCAGTACTTC,CASNRRDYEQYF
-,TRBV7-2,TRBJ2-1,-,TGTGCCAGCAGCTTAGGGGTGGGAGTCTTCTACAATGAGCAGTTCTTC,CASSLGVGVFYNEQFF
TRBD1,TRBV4-1,TRBJ1-4,few,TGCGCCAGCAGCCAAGATTCCGGGACAGGGGGCTGGAGTGAAAAACTGTTTTTT,CASSQDSGTGGWSEKLFF
-,TRBV12-3/TRBV12-4,TRBJ1-1,many,TGTGCCAGCAGTTTTCAGTACAGTTTCACTGAAGCTTTCTTT,CASSFQYSFTEAFF
TRBD1,TRBV20-1,TRBJ2-5,many,TGCAGTGCTAGTACCACGGGACAGGGTTCGAGGACCCAGTACTTC,CSASTTGQGSRTQYF
-,TRBV29-1,TRBJ2-3,few,TGCAGCGTATCCCCCGGTCCCCCAGATACGCAGTATTTT,CSVSPGPPDTQYF
TRBD2,TRBV24-1,TRBJ2-7,-,TGTGCCACCAGTGATTTGGATTCCGTGACTAGCCCTACCTACGAGCAGTACTTC,CATSDLDSVTSPTYEQYF
-,TRBV5-1,TRBJ2-2,-,TGCGCCAGCACCGCGGGCGGGGGCCCCGGGGAGCTGTTTTTT,CASTAGGGPGELFF
-,TRBV6-1,TRBJ1-5,few,TGTGCCAGCAGTGAAACTAATAGCAATCAGCCCCAGCATTTT,CASSETNSNQPQHF
TRBD2,TRBV6-1,TRBJ2-3,few,TGTGCCAGCATGGGGGCTAGCGGGGGCCGACTATCCAGCACAGATACGCAGTATTTT,CASMGASGGRLSSTDTQYF
-,TRBV20-1,TRBJ2-3,-,TGCAGTGCGGGCTTAGGTCTAGCGCGCACAGATACGCAGTATTTT,CSAGLGLARTDTQYF
TRBD1,TRBV19,TRBJ1-2,few,TGTGCCAGTACGCCCCGACGACAGGGCTCTAACTATGGCTACACCTTC,CASTPRRQGSNYGYTF
-,TRBV20-1,TRBJ2-1,few,TGCAGTGCTAGTGGGGATAGCTCCTACAATGAGCAGTTCTTC,CSASGDSSYNEQFF